The entry that follows covers one T cell receptor (beta chain) sequence. The antigen remains undetermined. Researchers took RNA transcripts and amplified TCR beta CDR3 regions from them. HTBI primers were used in a first-round RT-PCR, which preceded a second-round multiplex PCR. TCRdb fed the multiplex PCR reads into MiXCR, producing one record per CDR3 protein. Counted here are 660,000 or so distinct CDR3 sequences, approximately 39% occurring once; the ten biggest clones make up more than 2.5%. This entry belongs to a study of Graves' ophthalmopathy and Graves' hyperthyroidism. Trimming took off 3 bases at V and 2 bases at J, with 23 bases between the two ends. This CDR3 contains 18 residues. Looked up from germline, CDR1 is DFQATT and CDR2 is SNEGSKA (reference sequence). Study-level points and caveats: The model reached around 66% sensitivity and around 72% specificity for predicting ophthalmopathy progression.

V usage is TRBV20-1 and J usage is TRBJ1-5; TRBD1 might be the D (5 bases). Sequencing was done on a sample of peripheral blood. The receptor comes from an adult man with Graves' ophthalmopathy. The CDR3 protein is CSASQLGQGTWGNQPQHF. The CDR3, as DNA: TGCAGTGCTAGTCAATTGGGGCAGGGAACATGGGGCAATCAGCCCCAGCATTTT.